The sequence of this T cell receptor (beta chain) was determined in a study of blood T cell repertoires in COVID-19. Study-level background: From the United States, Italy and Spain came samples of acute and convalescent COVID-19. PBMCs, B-cell-depleted T cells, or T cells provided the cDNA or gDNA that made up the material.

Trimming cost V 2 bases and J 8 bases, with 6 bases left between them. This CDR3 region has 11 residues. Per germline, CDR1 SEHNR and CDR2 FQNEAQ (reference sequence). Methods used by the authors: Amplification with reference gene primers provided the estimates of nucleated cell counts. Generated by immunoSEQ multiplex PCR, the TCRdb table keeps only in-frame clones and is missing some. The V and J calls and clone size come from that table; D and trimming were worked out from the DNA. The table has 170,000 or so clones, roughly 84% seen once. The chain joins TRBV7-9 to TRBJ1-2; D not resolved. The clonotype originates from a man aged 50-59 years with active or convalescent COVID-19. Sample: peripheral blood. CDR3 DNA: TGTGCCAGCAGCTTACACTCAGGCTACACCTTC. Amino acid sequence: CASSLHSGYTF.